These T cell receptor beta chains were read from a single sample in a study of cytomegalovirus exposure and HLA in healthy donors. Clones were sequenced by immunoSEQ multiplex PCR, and TCRdb holds only the in-frame ones, with some missing. The sample has approximately 100,000 clones; about 85% are singletons. What was sequenced was PBMCs. These receptors were collected from a man aged 40-50 years in good health and CMV-seropositive. Each CDR3 is given with its conserved first and last residue. Fields, in order: clone size, V gene, D gene, J gene, CDR3 protein, CDR3 DNA. The D gene is left open where the match is weak. Size tells how often a clone was seen (once, few, many) or the class of an expanded clone, and some rows leave it out.

clone_size: -
v_call: TRBV2
d_call: -
j_call: TRBJ1-5
cdr3_aa: CASSGGGARQPQHF
cdr3_nt: TGTGCCAGCAGTGGGGGGGGCGCGCGGCAGCCCCAGCATTTT

clone_size: -
v_call: TRBV5-1
d_call: TRBD1
j_call: TRBJ2-7
cdr3_aa: CASSKFTGTGSSYEQYF
cdr3_nt: TGCGCCAGCAGCAAATTCACCGGGACAGGGAGCTCCTACGAGCAGTACTTC

clone_size: -
v_call: TRBV10-3
d_call: -
j_call: TRBJ2-5
cdr3_aa: CAISAVAQETQYF
cdr3_nt: TGTGCCATCAGTGCGGTTGCCCAAGAGACCCAGTACTTC

clone_size: -
v_call: TRBV28
d_call: TRBD2
j_call: TRBJ2-5
cdr3_aa: CASSFPVAGAGTQYF
cdr3_nt: TGTGCCAGCAGTTTCCCGGTAGCGGGGGCGGGGACCCAGTACTTC

clone_size: -
v_call: TRBV5-1
d_call: -
j_call: TRBJ2-1
cdr3_aa: CASSLGRDREQFF
cdr3_nt: TGTGCCAGCAGCTTGGGGCGGGATCGTGAGCAGTTCTTC

clone_size: -
v_call: TRBV2
d_call: TRBD2
j_call: TRBJ2-7
cdr3_aa: CASSPGVAGGRRSYEQYF
cdr3_nt: TGTGCCAGCAGTCCCGGAGTGGCGGGGGGGCGGAGGTCCTACGAGCAGTACTTC

clone_size: -
v_call: TRBV7-8
d_call: -
j_call: TRBJ2-3
cdr3_aa: CASSLARLKTDTQYF
cdr3_nt: TGTGCCAGCAGCTTGGCGCGGCTGAAGACAGATACGCAGTATTTT

clone_size: -
v_call: TRBV5-1
d_call: TRBD1
j_call: TRBJ2-5
cdr3_aa: CASSLGDRGLEQYF
cdr3_nt: TGCGCCAGCAGCTTGGGGGACAGGGGGCTTGAGCAGTACTTC

clone_size: few
v_call: TRBV4-1
d_call: TRBD2
j_call: TRBJ2-1
cdr3_aa: CASSSRTSGRVGEQFF
cdr3_nt: TGCGCCAGCAGCTCGCGGACTAGCGGGAGGGTAGGTGAGCAGTTCTTC

clone_size: once
v_call: TRBV5-1
d_call: TRBD1
j_call: TRBJ1-4
cdr3_aa: CASSRQGARLTNEKLFF
cdr3_nt: TGCGCCAGCAGCCGACAGGGGGCGCGGTTGACTAATGAAAAACTGTTTTTT

clone_size: -
v_call: TRBV4-1
d_call: TRBD2
j_call: TRBJ2-7
cdr3_aa: CASSLQGPGGSGSYYEQYF
cdr3_nt: TGCGCCAGCAGCCTCCAGGGACCCGGCGGTAGCGGGAGCTACTACGAGCAGTACTTC

clone_size: -
v_call: TRBV21-1
d_call: -
j_call: TRBJ2-3
cdr3_aa: CASSKQGHTDTQYF
cdr3_nt: TGTGCCAGCAGCAAACAGGGGCACACAGATACGCAGTATTTT

clone_size: -
v_call: TRBV5-1
d_call: -
j_call: TRBJ1-6
cdr3_aa: CASSLAGISPLHF
cdr3_nt: TGCGCCAGCAGCTTGGCCGGGATTTCACCCCTCCACTTT

clone_size: -
v_call: TRBV27
d_call: -
j_call: TRBJ2-5
cdr3_aa: CASSRAFQETQYF
cdr3_nt: TGTGCCAGCAGCAGGGCGTTCCAAGAGACCCAGTACTTC

clone_size: -
v_call: TRBV19
d_call: TRBD1
j_call: TRBJ1-4
cdr3_aa: CASSIDRARANEKLFF
cdr3_nt: TGTGCCAGTAGTATCGACAGGGCCAGAGCTAATGAAAAACTGTTTTTT